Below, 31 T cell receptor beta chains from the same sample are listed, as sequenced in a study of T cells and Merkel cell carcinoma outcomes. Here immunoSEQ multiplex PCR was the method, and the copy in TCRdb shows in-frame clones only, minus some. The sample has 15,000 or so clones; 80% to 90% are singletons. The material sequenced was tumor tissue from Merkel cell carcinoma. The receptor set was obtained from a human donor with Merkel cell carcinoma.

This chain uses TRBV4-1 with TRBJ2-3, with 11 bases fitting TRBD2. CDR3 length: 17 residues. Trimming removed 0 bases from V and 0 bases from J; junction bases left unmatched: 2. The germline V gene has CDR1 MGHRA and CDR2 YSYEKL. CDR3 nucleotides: TGCGCCAGCAGCCAAGAAACTAGCGGGGGTAGCACAGATACGCAGTATTTT. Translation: CASSQETSGGSTDTQYF.

CDR3 coding DNA: TGTGCCAGCAGTGGACAGCCGAACACTGAAGCTTTCTTT. It translates to CASSGQPNTEAFF. The chain recombines TRBV2 with TRBJ1-1; TRBD1 is a possible D gene (5 bases). This CDR3 is 13 amino acids long. From germline, CDR1 is SNHLY and CDR2 FYNNEI. V dropped 4 bases and J dropped 1 base, with 7 bases sitting between them.

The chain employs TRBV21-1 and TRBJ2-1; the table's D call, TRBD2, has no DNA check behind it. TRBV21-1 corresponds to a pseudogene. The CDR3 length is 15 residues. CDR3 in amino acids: CASSKALAIGNEQFF. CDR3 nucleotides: TGTGCCAGCAGCAAAGCGCTAGCGATCGGGAATGAGCAGTTCTTC.

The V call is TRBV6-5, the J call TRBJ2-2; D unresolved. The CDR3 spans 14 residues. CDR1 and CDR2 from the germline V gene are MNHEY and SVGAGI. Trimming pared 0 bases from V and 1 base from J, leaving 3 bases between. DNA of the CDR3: TGTGCCAGCAGTTACTCACGGAACACCGGGGAGCTGTTTTTT. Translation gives CASSYSRNTGELFF.

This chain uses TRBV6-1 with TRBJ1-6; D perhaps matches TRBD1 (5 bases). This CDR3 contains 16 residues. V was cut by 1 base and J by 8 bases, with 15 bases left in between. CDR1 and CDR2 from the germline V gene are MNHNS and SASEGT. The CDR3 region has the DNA TGTGCCAGCAGTGAAGTCAGGGCGACAGTCGATTCACCCCTCCACTTT. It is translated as CASSEVRATVDSPLHF.

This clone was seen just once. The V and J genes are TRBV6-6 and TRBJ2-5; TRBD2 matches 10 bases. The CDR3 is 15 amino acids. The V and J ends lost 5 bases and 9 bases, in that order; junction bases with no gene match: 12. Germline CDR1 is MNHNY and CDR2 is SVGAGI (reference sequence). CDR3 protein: CASSESSGGVRAQYF. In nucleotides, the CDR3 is TGTGCCAGCAGTGAGTCGAGCGGGGGGGTCAGGGCCCAGTACTTC.

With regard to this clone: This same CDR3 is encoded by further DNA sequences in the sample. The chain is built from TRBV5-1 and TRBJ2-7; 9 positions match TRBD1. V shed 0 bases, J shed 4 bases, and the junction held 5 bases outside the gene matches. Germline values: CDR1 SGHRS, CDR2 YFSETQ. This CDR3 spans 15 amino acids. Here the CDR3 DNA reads TGCGCCAGCAGCTTGGGCACAGGGGGCCCGTACGAGCAGTACTTC. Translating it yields CASSLGTGGPYEQYF.

CDR3 region: CASSLPGQGTTDTQYF. The CDR3 nucleotides are TGTGCCAGCAGTCTCCCGGGACAGGGCACCACAGATACGCAGTATTTT. The chain combines TRBV28 with TRBJ2-3; 9 nucleotides line up with TRBD1. The CDR3 runs 16 residues. The J segment lost 2 bases and the V segment lost 5 bases, leaving 8 bases of the junction unmatched. Per germline, CDR1 MDHEN and CDR2 SYDVKM.

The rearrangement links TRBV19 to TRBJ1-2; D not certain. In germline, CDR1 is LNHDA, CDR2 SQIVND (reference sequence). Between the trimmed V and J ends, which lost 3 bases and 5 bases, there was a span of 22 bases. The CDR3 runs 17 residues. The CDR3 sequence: CASSIGWEETIGYGYTF. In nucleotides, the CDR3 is TGTGCCAGTAGTATTGGTTGGGAAGAGACTATAGGGTATGGCTACACCTTC. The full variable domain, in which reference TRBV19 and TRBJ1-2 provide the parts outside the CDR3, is DGGITQSPKYLFRKEGQNVTLSCEQNLNHDAMYWYRQDPGQGLRLIYYSQIVNDFQKGDIAEGYSVSREKKESFPLTVTSAQKNPTAFYLCASSIGWEETIGYGYTFGSGTRLTVV.

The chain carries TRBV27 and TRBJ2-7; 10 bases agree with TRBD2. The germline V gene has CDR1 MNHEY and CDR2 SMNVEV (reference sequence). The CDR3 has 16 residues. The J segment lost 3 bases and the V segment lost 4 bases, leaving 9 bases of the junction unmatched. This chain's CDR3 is CASSWGVASGSYEQYF. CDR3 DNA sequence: TGTGCCAGCAGTTGGGGGGTGGCTAGCGGGAGCTACGAGCAGTACTTC.

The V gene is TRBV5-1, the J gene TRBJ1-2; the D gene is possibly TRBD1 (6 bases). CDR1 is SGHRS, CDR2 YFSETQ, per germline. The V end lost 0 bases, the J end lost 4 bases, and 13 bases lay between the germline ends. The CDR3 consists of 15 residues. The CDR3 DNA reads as TGCGCCAGCAGCTTGGTGGCAGGGGAAGGCTATGGCTACACCTTC. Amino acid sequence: CASSLVAGEGYGYTF.

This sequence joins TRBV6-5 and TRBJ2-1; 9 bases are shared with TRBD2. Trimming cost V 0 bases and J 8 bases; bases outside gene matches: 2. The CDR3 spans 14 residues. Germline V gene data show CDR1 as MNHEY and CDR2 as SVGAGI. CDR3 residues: CASSYSSGRYEQFF. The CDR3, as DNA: TGTGCCAGCAGTTACTCTAGCGGGAGATATGAGCAGTTCTTC.

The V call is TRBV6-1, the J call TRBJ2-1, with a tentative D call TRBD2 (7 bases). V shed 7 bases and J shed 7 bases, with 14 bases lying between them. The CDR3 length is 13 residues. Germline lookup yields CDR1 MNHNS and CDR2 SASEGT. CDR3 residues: CASTVGGLNEQFF. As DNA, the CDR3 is TGTGCCAGCACAGTCGGGGGGCTAAATGAGCAGTTCTTC.

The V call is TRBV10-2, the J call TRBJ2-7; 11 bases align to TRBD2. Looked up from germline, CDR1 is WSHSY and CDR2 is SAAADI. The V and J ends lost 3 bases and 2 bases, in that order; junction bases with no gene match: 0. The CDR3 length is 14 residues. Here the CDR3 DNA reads TGCGCCAGCAGTGAACTAGCGGGAGCCTACGAGCAGTACTTC. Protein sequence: CASSELAGAYEQYF.

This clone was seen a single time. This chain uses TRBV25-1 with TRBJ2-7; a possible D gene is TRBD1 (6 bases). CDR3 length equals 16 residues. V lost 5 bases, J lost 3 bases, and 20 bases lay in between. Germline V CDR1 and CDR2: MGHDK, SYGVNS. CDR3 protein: CASSSSSAGENYEQYF. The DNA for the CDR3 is TGTGCCAGCAGTTCCTCCAGCGCAGGGGAAAACTACGAGCAGTACTTC.

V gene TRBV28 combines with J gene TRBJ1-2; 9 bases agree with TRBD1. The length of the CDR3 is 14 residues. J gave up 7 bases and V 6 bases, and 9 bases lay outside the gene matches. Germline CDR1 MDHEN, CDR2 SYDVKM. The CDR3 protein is CASRGSGQGRGYTF. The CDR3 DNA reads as TGTGCCAGCAGGGGGTCGGGACAGGGACGTGGCTACACCTTC.

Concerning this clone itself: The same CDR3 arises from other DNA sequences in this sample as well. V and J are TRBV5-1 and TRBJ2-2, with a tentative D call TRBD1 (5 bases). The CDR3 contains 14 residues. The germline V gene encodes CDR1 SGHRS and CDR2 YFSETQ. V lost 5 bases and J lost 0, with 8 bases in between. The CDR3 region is CASRRQSNTGELFF. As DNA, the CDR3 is TGCGCCAGCAGGAGACAGTCGAACACCGGGGAGCTGTTTTTT. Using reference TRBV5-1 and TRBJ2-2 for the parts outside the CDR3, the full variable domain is KAGVTQTPRYLIKTRGQQVTLSCSPISGHRSVSWYQQTPGQGLQFLFEYFSETQRNKGNFPGRFSGRQFSNSRSEMNVSTLELGDSALYLCASRRQSNTGELFFGEGSRLTVL.

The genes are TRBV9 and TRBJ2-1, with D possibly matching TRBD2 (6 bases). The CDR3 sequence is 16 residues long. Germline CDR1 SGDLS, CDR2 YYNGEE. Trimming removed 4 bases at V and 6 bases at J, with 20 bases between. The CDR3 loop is CASSPPEGSEANEQFF. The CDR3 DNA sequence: TGTGCCAGCAGCCCACCGGAGGGAAGCGAGGCCAATGAGCAGTTCTTC.

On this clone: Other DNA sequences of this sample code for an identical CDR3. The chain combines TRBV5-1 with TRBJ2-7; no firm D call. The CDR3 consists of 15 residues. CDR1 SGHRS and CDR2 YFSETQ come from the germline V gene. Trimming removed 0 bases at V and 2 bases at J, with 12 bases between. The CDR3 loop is CASSLGFTATYEQYF. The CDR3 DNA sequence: TGCGCCAGCAGCTTGGGGTTTACAGCGACCTACGAGCAGTACTTC.

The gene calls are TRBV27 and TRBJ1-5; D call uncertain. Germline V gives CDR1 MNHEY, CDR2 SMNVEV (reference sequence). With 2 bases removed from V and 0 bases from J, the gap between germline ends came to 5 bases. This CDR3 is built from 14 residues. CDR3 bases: TGTGCCAGCAGTTTACAGAGTAGCAATCAGCCCCAGCATTTT. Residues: CASSLQSSNQPQHF.

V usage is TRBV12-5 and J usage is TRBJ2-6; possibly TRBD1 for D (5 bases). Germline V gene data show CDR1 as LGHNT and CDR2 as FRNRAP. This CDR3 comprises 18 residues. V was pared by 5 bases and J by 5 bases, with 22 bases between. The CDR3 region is CASGHGCAGQSRANVLTF. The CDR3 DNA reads TGTGCTAGTGGTCATGGCTGTGCAGGACAAAGTCGGGCCAACGTCCTGACTTTC.

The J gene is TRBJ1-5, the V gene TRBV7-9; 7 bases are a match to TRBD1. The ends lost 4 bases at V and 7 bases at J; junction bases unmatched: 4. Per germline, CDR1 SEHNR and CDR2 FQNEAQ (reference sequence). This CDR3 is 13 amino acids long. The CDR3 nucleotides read TGTGCCAGCAGCTCCACAGGGGACCAGCCCCAGCATTTT. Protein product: CASSSTGDQPQHF.

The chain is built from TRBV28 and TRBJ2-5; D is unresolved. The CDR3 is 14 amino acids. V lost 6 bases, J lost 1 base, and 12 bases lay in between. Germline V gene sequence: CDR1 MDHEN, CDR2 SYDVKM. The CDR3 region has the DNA TGTGCCAGCAGCCCCTGGGGTCTCCAAGAGACCCAGTACTTC. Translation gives CASSPWGLQETQYF.

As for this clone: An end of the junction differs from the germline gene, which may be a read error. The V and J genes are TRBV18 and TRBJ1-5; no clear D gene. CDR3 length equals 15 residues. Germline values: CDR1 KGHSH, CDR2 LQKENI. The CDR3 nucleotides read TGTGCCAGCTCATCTCGCAACTACGGCAATCAGCTCCAGCATTTT. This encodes CASSSRNYGNQLQHF.

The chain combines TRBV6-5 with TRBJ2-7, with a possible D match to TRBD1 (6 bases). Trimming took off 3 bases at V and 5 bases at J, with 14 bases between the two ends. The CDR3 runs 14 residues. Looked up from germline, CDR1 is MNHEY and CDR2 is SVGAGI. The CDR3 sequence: CASSYGAGADEQYF. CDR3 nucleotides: TGTGCCAGCAGTTATGGAGCAGGGGCTGACGAGCAGTACTTC.

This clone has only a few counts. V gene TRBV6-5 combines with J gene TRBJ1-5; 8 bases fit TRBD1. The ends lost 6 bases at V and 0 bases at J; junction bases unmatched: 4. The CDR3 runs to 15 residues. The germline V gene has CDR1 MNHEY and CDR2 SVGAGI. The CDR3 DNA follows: TGTGCCAGCAGGAGGACAGGGAGTAGCAATCAGCCCCAGCATTTT. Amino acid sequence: CASRRTGSSNQPQHF.

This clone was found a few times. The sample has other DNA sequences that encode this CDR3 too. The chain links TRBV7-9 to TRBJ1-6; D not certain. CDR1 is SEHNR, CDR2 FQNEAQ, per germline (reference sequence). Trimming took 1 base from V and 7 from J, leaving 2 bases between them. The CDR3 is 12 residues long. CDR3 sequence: CASSLENSPLHF. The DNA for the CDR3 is TGTGCCAGCAGCTTAGAAAATTCACCCCTCCACTTT.

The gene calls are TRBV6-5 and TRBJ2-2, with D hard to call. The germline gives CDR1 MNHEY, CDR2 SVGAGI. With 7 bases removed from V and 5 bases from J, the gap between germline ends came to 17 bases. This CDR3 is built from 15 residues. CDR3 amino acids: CASNPTTSRTGELFF. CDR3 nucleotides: TGTGCCAGCAACCCTACCACCAGCAGAACCGGGGAGCTGTTTTTT.

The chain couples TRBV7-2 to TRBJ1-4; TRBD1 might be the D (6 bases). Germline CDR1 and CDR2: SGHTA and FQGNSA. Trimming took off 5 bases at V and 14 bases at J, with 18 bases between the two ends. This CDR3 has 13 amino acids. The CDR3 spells CASSLGFTGHLFF. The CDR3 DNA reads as TGTGCCAGCAGCCTAGGATTCACGGGACATCTGTTTTTT.

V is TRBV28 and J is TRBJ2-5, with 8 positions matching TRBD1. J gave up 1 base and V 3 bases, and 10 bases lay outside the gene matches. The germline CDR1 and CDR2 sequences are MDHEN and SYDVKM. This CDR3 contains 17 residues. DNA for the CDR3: TGTGCCAGCAGTTTTCCTCAGGGGGCGAACTTCCAAGAGACCCAGTACTTC. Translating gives CASSFPQGANFQETQYF. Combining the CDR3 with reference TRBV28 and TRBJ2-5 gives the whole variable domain DVKVTQSSRYLVKRTGEKVFLECVQDMDHENMFWYRQDPGLGLRLIYFSYDVKMKEKGDIPEGYSVSREKKERFSLILESASTNQTSMYLCASSFPQGANFQETQYFGPGTRLLVL.

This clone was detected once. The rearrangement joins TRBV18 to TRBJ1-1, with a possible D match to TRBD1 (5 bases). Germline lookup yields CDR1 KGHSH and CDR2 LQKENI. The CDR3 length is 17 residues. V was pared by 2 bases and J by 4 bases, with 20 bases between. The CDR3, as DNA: TGTGCCAGCTCACCAAGATTCCAGGGAGGTTTGAGCACTGAAGCTTTCTTT. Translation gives CASSPRFQGGLSTEAFF. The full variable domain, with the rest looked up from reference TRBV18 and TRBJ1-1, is NAGVMQNPRHLVRRRGQEARLRCSPMKGHSHVYWYRQLPEEGLKFMVYLQKENIIDESGMPKERFSAEFPKEGPSILRIQQVVRGDSAAYFCASSPRFQGGLSTEAFFGQGTRLTVV.